This TCR beta chain was sequenced in a study of siplizumab effects on memory and regulatory T cells. CDR3 length: 18 amino acids. Germline lookup yields CDR1 LNHDA and CDR2 SQIVND (reference sequence). The trim removed 0 bases at V and 4 bases at J, leaving 8 bases unmatched. Repertoires were generated with immunoSEQ multiplex PCR, while TCRdb's copy carries only in-frame clones and drops some. The sample lists tens of thousands of clones; nearly 98% were seen once. The TCR comes from a human donor in good health. Material: naive CD4+ T cells sorted from blood. The J gene is TRBJ2-6, the V gene TRBV19, with 8 bases identical to TRBD1. In DNA form, the CDR3 reads TGTGCCAGTAGTATAGACCCGCTGACAGGGGTCGGGGCCAACGTCCTGACTTTC. This gives the protein CASSIDPLTGVGANVLTF.